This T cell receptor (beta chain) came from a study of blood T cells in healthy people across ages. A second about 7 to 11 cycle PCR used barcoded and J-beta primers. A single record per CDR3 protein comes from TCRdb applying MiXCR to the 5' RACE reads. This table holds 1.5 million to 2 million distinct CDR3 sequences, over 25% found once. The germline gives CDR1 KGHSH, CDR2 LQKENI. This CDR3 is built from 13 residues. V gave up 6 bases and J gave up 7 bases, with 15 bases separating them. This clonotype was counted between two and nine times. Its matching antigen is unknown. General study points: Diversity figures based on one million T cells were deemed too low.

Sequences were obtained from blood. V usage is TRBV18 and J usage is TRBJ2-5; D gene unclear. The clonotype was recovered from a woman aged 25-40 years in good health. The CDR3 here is CASSPIGYGTQYF. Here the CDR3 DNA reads TGTGCCAGCTCCCCCATCGGGTACGGGACCCAGTACTTC. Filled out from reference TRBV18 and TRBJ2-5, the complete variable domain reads NAGVMQNPRHLVRRRGQEARLRCSPMKGHSHVYWYRQLPEEGLKFMVYLQKENIIDESGMPKERFSAEFPKEGPSILRIQQVVRGDSAAYFCASSPIGYGTQYFGPGTRLLVL.